Here is one TCR beta chain with its context. Its antigen remains unknown. Expressed TCRB transcripts were sequenced after all isolated RNA was converted to cDNA. This table comes from immunoSEQ multiplex PCR, and its TCRdb copy is limited to in-frame clones, with some not included. Seen here are some 9,800 clones, 78% observed once, and the top ten hold roughly 1.5%. The data were taken from a study of beta chain features in type 1 diabetes. The study's findings and limits: In the patient group, naive, central memory and Treg TCRB repertoires seemed more alike than in the healthy donor group. When cDNA is sequenced, cells with high TCR expression could be over-represented. More deletions and fewer insertions at VDJ junctions were found in patients with type 1 diabetes. It was not settled here whether HLA type affects TCRB rearrangement.

V gave up 2 bases and J gave up 0 bases, with 11 bases separating them. The CDR3 covers 16 residues. Per germline, CDR1 SGHTA and CDR2 FQGNSA. The rearrangement links TRBV7-2 to TRBJ1-3; a possible D gene is TRBD1 (5 bases). Sequenced material: Tregs from blood. This receptor was identified in a woman in her late teens or twenties in good health. CDR3 protein: CASSLHPGLSGNTIYF. CDR3 nucleotides: TGTGCCAGCAGCTTACATCCAGGGCTCTCTGGAAACACCATATATTTT.